Here is one TCR beta chain with its context. Original methodology: Reference gene primers were amplified, and this amplification served to estimate nucleated cell counts. Assay used: immunoSEQ multiplex PCR; TCRdb lists only in-frame clones, some missing. Clone size and V and J calls were adopted from that table, with D and trimming inferred from the DNA. The table lists around 50,000 clones, 82% of them singletons. Seattle's cohort entered during active infection and was followed longitudinally. This entry belongs to a study of blood T cell repertoires in COVID-19. At the level of the study: From T cells, B-cell-depleted T cells, or PBMCs came the material, which was cDNA or gDNA.

Trimming shortened V by 2 bases and J by 7 bases, and 9 bases separated the two germline ends. This CDR3 has 13 residues. Germline-derived CDR1 and CDR2 are WNHNN and SYGVQD (reference sequence). The chain joins TRBV10-1 to TRBJ2-4, with D possibly being TRBD1 (6 bases). The TCR was taken from an elderly man with COVID-19, enrolled during active disease. The sequenced sample was peripheral blood. The chain's CDR3 is CASSEAGVNIQYF. The CDR3 coding sequence is TGCGCCAGCAGTGAGGCAGGGGTGAACATTCAGTACTTC.